Listed below are T cell receptor beta chains from one sample, sequenced in a study of T cells in Graves' hyperthyroidism and ophthalmopathy. TCRdb ran MiXCR on the multiplex PCR reads and lists one entry per CDR3 protein. The data show some 360,000 distinct CDR3 sequences, around 18% seen once. The sequenced sample was blood. All receptors derive from a woman in her forties with Graves' ophthalmopathy. CDR3s include the opening cysteine and the closing phenylalanine or tryptophan. A D gene is named only where the DNA matches it firmly. Clone size is stated in some rows and not others, as once, few, many or a class when expanded.

J gene | V gene | D gene | clone size | CDR3 protein | CDR3 DNA
TRBJ2-7 | TRBV5-1 | - | many | CASKSTPAAYEQYF | TGCGCCAGCAAATCAACACCGGCGGCCTACGAGCAGTACTTC
TRBJ2-7 | TRBV20-1 | TRBD2 | many | CSAQLAGLSYEQYF | TGCAGTGCTCAGCTAGCGGGCCTCTCCTACGAGCAGTACTTC
TRBJ2-5 | TRBV7-9 | TRBD2 | many | CASSSAISGETQYF | TGTGCCAGCAGCTCCGCAATTAGCGGGGAGACCCAGTACTTC
TRBJ2-7 | TRBV3-1 | TRBD2 | many | CASSRREGPYEQYF | TGTGCCAGCAGCCGACGGGAGGGCCCTTACGAGCAGTACTTC
TRBJ1-3 | TRBV6-5 | TRBD1 | - | CASSYSGQGPGNTIYF | TGTGCCAGCAGTTACTCCGGACAGGGACCTGGAAACACCATATATTTT
TRBJ2-5 | TRBV18 | - | many | CASSPEGIQETQYF | TGTGCCAGCTCACCAGAAGGGATACAAGAGACCCAGTACTTC
TRBJ1-5 | TRBV6-2/TRBV6-3 | - | many | CASRGTSGEDNQPQHF | TGTGCCAGCAGGGGGACGTCAGGGGAGGACAATCAGCCCCAGCATTTT
TRBJ2-2 | TRBV2 | - | many | CASSGNLGLTGELFF | TGTGCCAGCAGTGGGAACCTAGGCCTTACCGGGGAGCTGTTTTTT
TRBJ2-7 | TRBV11-2 | - | many | CASSSKGNAGEQYF | TGTGCCAGCAGCTCCAAGGGAAACGCGGGGGAGCAGTACTTC
TRBJ2-7 | TRBV27 | TRBD2 | many | CASSLQGTSGTYYEQYF | TGTGCCAGCAGTTTACAAGGGACTAGCGGGACGTACTACGAGCAGTACTTC
TRBJ2-2 | TRBV12-3/TRBV12-4 | TRBD2 | many | CASSRLAAVTGELFF | TGTGCCAGCAGTAGACTAGCGGCTGTTACCGGGGAGCTGTTTTTT
TRBJ1-1 | TRBV3-1 | - | many | CASSQAGKNTEAFF | TGTGCCAGCAGCCAGGCCGGGAAGAACACTGAAGCTTTCTTT
TRBJ1-5 | TRBV6-1 | - | many | CASREGPSNQPQHF | TGTGCCAGCAGAGAGGGACCGAGCAATCAGCCCCAGCATTTT